This T cell receptor beta chain was retrieved from a study of cytomegalovirus exposure and HLA in healthy donors. Study observations and caveats: It was reported in a later analysis that an Asian-associated ancestry cluster showed fewer N-insertions than the approximately 670-donor mean.

With regard to this clone: Its antigen is unidentified.

Germline V gene lookup returns CDR1 SGHTA and CDR2 FQGNSA. The CDR3 is made up of 14 amino acids. V lost 5 bases and J lost 4, with 9 bases in between. 13 Jbeta primers and 60 Vbeta primers were used for the PCR. Clones were sequenced by immunoSEQ multiplex PCR, and TCRdb holds only the in-frame ones, with some missing. Among over 130,000 clones listed, 63% were seen once. Sequencing used PBMCs. The origin of this receptor is an older woman in good health and CMV-seropositive. This sequence joins TRBV7-2 and TRBJ2-6, with D uncertain. The CDR3 loop reads CASSLLRGANVLTF. CDR3 bases: TGTGCCAGCAGCCTTTTGCGGGGGGCCAACGTCCTGACTTTC.